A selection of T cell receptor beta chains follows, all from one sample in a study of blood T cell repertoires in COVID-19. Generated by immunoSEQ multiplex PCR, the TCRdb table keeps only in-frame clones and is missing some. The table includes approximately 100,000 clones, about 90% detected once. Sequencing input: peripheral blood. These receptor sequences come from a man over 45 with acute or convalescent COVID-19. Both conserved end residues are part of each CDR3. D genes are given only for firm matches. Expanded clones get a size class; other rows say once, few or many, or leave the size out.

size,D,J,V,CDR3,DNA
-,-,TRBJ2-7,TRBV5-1,CASSHRGGDHEQYF,TGCGCCAGCAGCCATAGAGGGGGGGACCACGAGCAGTACTTC
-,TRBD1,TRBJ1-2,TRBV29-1,CSVEIGTGLGYTF,TGCAGCGTTGAGATAGGGACAGGGCTTGGCTACACCTTC
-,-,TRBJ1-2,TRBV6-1,CASSEMVRGVDGYTF,TGTGCCAGCAGTGAAATGGTCCGGGGGGTAGATGGCTACACCTTC
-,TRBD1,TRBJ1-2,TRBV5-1,CASSSEDRAVYGYTF,TGCGCCAGCAGCTCAGAGGACAGGGCGGTCTATGGCTACACCTTC
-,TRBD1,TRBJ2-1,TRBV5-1,CASSLPRQGRNEQFF,TGCGCCAGCAGCCTACCAAGACAGGGAAGGAATGAGCAGTTCTTC
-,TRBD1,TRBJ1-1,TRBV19,CASEGWTGMGTEAFF,TGTGCCAGTGAGGGGTGGACAGGGATGGGCACTGAAGCTTTCTTT
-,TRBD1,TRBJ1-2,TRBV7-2,CASSLAGGVNGYTF,TGTGCCAGCAGCTTAGCAGGGGGCGTGAATGGCTACACCTTC
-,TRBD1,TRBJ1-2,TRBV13,CASSYWTGDYGYTF,TGTGCCAGCAGCTACTGGACAGGGGACTATGGCTACACCTTC
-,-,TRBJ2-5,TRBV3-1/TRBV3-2,CASSSRRGQETQYF,TGTGCCAGCAGCTCCAGGAGGGGCCAAGAGACCCAGTACTTC
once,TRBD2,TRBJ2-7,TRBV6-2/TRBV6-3,CASSRPLAGVVYEQYF,TGTGCCAGCAGCCGCCCCCTAGCGGGGGTGGTCTACGAGCAGTACTTC
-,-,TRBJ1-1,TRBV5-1,CASSGDPGMNTEAFF,TGCGCCAGCTCAGGGGACCCGGGGATGAACACTGAAGCTTTCTTT
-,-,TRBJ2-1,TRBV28,CASRQILGEQFF,TGTGCCAGCAGGCAGATACTAGGTGAGCAGTTCTTC
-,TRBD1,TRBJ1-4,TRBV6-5,CAGGQLNEKLFF,TGTGCCGGGGGACAGCTTAATGAAAAACTGTTTTTT
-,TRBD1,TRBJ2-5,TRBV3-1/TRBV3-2,CASSQAGTDEETQYF,TGTGCCAGCAGCCAAGCCGGGACAGACGAAGAGACCCAGTACTTC
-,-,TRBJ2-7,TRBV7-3,CASSPSGGQASPEQYF,TGTGCCAGCAGCCCATCGGGGGGACAGGCTTCGCCCGAGCAGTACTTC
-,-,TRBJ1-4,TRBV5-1,CASSPRGTNEKLFF,TGCGCCAGCAGCCCCAGGGGAACTAATGAAAAACTGTTTTTT
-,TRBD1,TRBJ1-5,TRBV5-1,CASSPGTGGWSDQPQHF,TGCGCCAGCAGCCCCGGGACAGGGGGATGGAGTGATCAGCCCCAGCATTTT
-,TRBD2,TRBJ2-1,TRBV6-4,CASSRGLAGGSNEQFF,TGTGCCAGCAGCCGCGGACTAGCGGGGGGTTCCAATGAGCAGTTCTTC
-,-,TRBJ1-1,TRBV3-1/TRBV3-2,CASSQNRVTEAFF,TGTGCCAGCAGCCAAAACAGGGTCACTGAAGCTTTCTTT
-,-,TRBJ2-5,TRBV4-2,CASSQLGHDEETQYF,TGTGCCAGCAGCCAACTAGGACATGACGAAGAGACCCAGTACTTC
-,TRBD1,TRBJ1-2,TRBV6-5,CASSYLTGQGYTF,TGTGCCAGCAGTTACCTCACGGGACAGGGCTACACCTTC
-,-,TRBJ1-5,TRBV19,CATSAGGNQPQHF,TGTGCCACTTCGGCGGGGGGAAATCAGCCCCAGCATTTT